This entry features one T cell receptor beta chain sequence. Antigen specificity is unknown. These data originate in a study of immune evolution from preneoplasia to lung adenocarcinoma. Regarding the study as a whole: Later-stage lesions appeared to have more T cells, more diversity, less clonality.

CDR1 is SEHNR and CDR2 is FQNEAQ in the germline V gene (reference sequence). CDR3 size: 14 residues. V lost 1 base and J lost 5, with 11 bases in between. Between the mid-2010s and the late 2010s, patients underwent resection in Japan or China. Measured with immunoSEQ multiplex PCR; TCRdb has only the in-frame clones, and not every one. This sample has 4,500 or so clones, with 76% found just once. Input material: FFPE adjacent normal lung tissue. The V gene is TRBV7-9, the J gene TRBJ1-1; D remains ambiguous. This TCR came from a person aged 60-80 years with lung adenocarcinoma. CDR3 in DNA: TGTGCCAGCAGCTTAGGAGGCGCGGGAACTGAAGCTTTCTTT. This gives the protein CASSLGGAGTEAFF.